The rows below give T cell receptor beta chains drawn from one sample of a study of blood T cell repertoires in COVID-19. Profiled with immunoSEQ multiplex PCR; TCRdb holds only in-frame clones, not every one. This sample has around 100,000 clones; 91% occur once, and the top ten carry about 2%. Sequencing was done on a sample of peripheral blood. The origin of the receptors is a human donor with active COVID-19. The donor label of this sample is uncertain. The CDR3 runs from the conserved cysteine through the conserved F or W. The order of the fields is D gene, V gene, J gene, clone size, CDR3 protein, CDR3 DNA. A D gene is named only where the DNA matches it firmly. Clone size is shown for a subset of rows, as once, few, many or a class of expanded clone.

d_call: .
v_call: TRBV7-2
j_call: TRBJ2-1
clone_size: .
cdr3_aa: CASSLVGSSSYNEQFF
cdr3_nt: TGTGCCAGCAGCTTAGTCGGTAGCTCGTCGTACAATGAGCAGTTCTTC

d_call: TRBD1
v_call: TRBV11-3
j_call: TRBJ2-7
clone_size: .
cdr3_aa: CASSLETGDRYEQYF
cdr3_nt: TGTGCCAGCAGCTTAGAGACAGGGGATCGCTACGAGCAGTACTTC

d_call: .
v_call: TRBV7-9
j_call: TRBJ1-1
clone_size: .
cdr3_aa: CASSLRRGGAGTEAFF
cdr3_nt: TGTGCCAGCAGCTTGAGGCGTGGGGGTGCGGGGACTGAAGCTTTCTTT

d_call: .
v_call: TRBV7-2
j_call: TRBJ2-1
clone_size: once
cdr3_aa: CASSFDQSGYNEQFF
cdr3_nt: TGTGCCAGCAGCTTCGATCAAAGCGGTTACAATGAGCAGTTCTTC

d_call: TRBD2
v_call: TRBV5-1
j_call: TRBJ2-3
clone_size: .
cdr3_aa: CASSPQLIRTSGVSDTQYF
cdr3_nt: TGCGCCAGCAGCCCTCAATTAATCAGGACTAGCGGGGTTTCGGATACGCAGTATTTT

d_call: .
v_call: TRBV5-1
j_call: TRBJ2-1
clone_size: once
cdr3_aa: CASSWDNYNEQFF
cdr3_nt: TGCGCCAGCAGCTGGGACAACTACAATGAGCAGTTCTTC

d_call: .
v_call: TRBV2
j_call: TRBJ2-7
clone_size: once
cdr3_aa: CASPRDRDTNYEQYF
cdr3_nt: TGTGCCAGCCCGAGAGACCGGGACACGAACTACGAGCAGTACTTC

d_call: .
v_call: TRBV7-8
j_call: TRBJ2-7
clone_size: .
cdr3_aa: CASSESQGAQSEQYF
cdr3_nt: TGTGCCAGCAGCGAGAGCCAGGGCGCGCAGTCCGAGCAGTACTTC

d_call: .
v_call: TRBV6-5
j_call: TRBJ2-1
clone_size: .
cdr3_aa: CASSYRDIAYNEQFF
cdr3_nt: TGTGCCAGCAGTTACCGGGACATAGCCTACAATGAGCAGTTCTTC

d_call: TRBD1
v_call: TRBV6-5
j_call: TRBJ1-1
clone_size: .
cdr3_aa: CASSSGQGSEAFF
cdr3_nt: TGTGCCAGCAGTTCGGGACAGGGATCTGAAGCTTTCTTT

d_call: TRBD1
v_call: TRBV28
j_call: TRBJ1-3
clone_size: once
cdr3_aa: CASSLSDRASGNTIYF
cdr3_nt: TGTGCCAGCAGTTTATCAGACAGGGCCTCTGGAAACACCATATATTTT

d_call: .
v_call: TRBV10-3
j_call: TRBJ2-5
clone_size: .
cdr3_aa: CAIRSRAQETQYF
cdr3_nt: TGTGCCATCAGATCTAGAGCCCAAGAGACCCAGTACTTC

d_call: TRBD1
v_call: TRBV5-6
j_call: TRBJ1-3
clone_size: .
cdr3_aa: CASSFRDRGNTIYF
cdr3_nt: TGTGCCAGCAGCTTCCGGGACAGGGGAAACACCATATATTTT

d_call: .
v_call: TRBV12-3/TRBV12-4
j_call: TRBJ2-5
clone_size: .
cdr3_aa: CASSAGETQYF
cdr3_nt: TGTGCCAGCAGCGCGGGGGAGACCCAGTACTTC

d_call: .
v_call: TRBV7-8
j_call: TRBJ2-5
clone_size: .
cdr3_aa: CASSMTTLETQYF
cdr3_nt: TGTGCCAGCAGCATGACTACTTTGGAGACCCAGTACTTC

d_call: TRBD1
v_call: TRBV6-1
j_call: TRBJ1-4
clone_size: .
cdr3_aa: CASSEFLGDSYEKLFF
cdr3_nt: TGTGCCAGCAGTGAATTTTTGGGGGACAGCTATGAAAAACTGTTTTTT

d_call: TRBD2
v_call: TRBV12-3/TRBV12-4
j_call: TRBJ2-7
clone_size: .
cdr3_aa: CASSPGRAEQYF
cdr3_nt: TGTGCCAGCAGTCCCGGGAGGGCCGAGCAGTACTTC

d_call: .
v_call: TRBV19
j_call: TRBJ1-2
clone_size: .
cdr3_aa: CASSIDHGDPNYGYTF
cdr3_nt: TGTGCCAGTAGTATAGATCACGGGGATCCTAACTATGGCTACACCTTC

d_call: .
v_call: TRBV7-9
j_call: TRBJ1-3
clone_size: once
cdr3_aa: CASSHPGRGNTIYF
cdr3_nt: TGTGCCAGCAGCCACCCAGGGCGTGGAAACACCATATATTTT

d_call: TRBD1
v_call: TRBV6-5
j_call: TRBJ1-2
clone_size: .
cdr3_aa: CASRPGQSGYTF
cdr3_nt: TGTGCCAGCAGGCCGGGACAGAGCGGCTACACCTTC

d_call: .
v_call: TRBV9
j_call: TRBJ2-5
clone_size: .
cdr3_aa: CASSVALSGAQETQYF
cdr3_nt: TGTGCCAGCAGCGTGGCGCTAAGTGGAGCTCAAGAGACCCAGTACTTC

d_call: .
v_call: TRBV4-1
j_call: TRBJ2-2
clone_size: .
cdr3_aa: CASSQKGVTPGELFF
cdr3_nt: TGCGCCAGCAGCCAAAAGGGGGTTACCCCCGGGGAGCTGTTTTTT

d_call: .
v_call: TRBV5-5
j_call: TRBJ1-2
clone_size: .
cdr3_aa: CASSSPPTNYGYTF
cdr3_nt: TGTGCCAGCAGTTCACCTCCTACTAACTATGGCTACACCTTC

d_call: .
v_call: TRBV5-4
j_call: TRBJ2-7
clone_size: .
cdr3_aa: CASSLKGRTLEQYF
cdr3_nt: TGTGCCAGCAGCCTGAAGGGGAGGACGTTGGAGCAGTACTTC

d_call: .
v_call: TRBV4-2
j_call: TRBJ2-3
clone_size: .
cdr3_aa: CASSPTGIDTQYF
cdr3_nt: TGTGCCAGCAGCCCCACAGGGATAGATACGCAGTATTTT

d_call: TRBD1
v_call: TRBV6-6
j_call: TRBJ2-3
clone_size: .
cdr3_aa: CASSRGQGTDTQYF
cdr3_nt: TGTGCCAGCAGTAGGGGGCAAGGGACAGATACGCAGTATTTT

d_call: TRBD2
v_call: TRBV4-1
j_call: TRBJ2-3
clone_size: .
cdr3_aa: CASSLSAGVSTDTQYF
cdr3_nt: TGCGCCAGCAGCCTCAGTGCGGGGGTGAGCACAGATACGCAGTATTTT

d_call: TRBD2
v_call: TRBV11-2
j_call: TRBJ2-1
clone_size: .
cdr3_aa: CASSDPRGGLFEQFF
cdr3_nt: TGTGCCAGCAGCGACCCACGGGGGGGCCTATTTGAGCAGTTCTTC

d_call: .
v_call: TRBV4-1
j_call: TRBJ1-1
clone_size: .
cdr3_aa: CASSQDQGYDTEAFF
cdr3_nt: TGCGCCAGCAGCCAAGACCAGGGGTACGACACTGAAGCTTTCTTT

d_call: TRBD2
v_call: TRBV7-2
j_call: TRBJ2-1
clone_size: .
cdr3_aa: CASSFGGWVEQFF
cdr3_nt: TGTGCCAGCAGCTTCGGGGGGTGGGTTGAGCAGTTCTTC

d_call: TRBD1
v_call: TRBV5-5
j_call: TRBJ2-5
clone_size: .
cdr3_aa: CASSSTGGTQYF
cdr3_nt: TGTGCCAGCAGCTCCACAGGGGGGACCCAGTACTTC

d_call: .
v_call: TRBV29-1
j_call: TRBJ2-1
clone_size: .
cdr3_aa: CSVVGDFLGQFNEQFF
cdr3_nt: TGCAGCGTTGTGGGGGACTTTTTGGGGCAATTTAATGAGCAGTTCTTC

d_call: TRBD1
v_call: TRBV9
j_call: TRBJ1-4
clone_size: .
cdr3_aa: CASSRGQSREKLFF
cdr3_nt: TGTGCCAGCAGCAGGGGACAGAGTCGAGAAAAACTGTTTTTT

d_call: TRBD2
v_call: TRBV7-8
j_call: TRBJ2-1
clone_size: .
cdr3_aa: CASSSRGLAGTSYNEQFF
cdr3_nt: TGTGCCAGCAGCTCACGGGGACTAGCGGGGACCTCCTACAATGAGCAGTTCTTC

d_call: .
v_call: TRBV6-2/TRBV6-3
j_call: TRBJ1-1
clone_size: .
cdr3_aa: CASSRATEAFF
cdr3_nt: TGTGCCAGCAGTAGAGCCACTGAAGCTTTCTTT

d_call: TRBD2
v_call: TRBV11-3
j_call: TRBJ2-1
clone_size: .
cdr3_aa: CASSFGGGAAIEQFF
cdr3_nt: TGTGCCAGCAGCTTCGGCGGGGGGGCCGCTATTGAGCAGTTCTTC

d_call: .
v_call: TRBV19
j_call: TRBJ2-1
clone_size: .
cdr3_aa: CASSSLGSYNEQFF
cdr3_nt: TGTGCCAGTAGTTCACTTGGTTCCTACAATGAGCAGTTCTTC

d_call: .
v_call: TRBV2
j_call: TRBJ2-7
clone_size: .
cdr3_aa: CASSNTDF
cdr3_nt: TGTGCCAGCAGCAATACTGACTTC

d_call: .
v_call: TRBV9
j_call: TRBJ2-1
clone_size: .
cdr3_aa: CASSVERSYNEQFF
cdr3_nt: TGTGCCAGCAGCGTAGAGCGAAGCTACAATGAGCAGTTCTTC

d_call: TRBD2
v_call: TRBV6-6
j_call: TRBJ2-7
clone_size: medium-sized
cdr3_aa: CASSHGTASGDEQYF
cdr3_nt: TGTGCCAGCAGCCACGGGACCGCCAGCGGGGACGAGCAGTACTTC

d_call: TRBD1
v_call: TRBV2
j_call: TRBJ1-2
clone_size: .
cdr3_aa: CANPPGQGMPGTF
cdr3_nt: TGTGCCAACCCCCCGGGACAGGGGATGCCGGGCACCTTC

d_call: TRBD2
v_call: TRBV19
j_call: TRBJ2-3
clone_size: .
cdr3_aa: CASSPGLASTDTQYF
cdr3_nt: TGTGCCAGTAGTCCCGGACTAGCGAGCACAGATACGCAGTATTTT

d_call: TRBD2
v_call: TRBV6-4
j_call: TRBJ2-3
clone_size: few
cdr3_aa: CASSISGGASDTQYF
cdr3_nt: TGTGCCAGCAGCATCAGCGGGGGGGCCAGTGATACGCAGTATTTT

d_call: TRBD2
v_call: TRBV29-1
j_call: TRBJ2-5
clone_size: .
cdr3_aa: CSVEGAGGRVVQETQYF
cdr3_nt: TGCAGCGTTGAAGGAGCGGGGGGGCGGGTAGTCCAAGAGACCCAGTACTTC

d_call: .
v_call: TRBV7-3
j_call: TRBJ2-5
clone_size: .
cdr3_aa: CASSPFGRGETQYF
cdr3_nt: TGTGCCAGCAGCCCTTTCGGAAGGGGAGAGACCCAGTACTTC

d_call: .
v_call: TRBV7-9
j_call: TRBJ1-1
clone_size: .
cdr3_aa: CASSHPLGLTTRDTEAFF
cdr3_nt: TGTGCCAGCAGCCATCCCCTCGGGTTGACCACCCGGGACACTGAAGCTTTCTTT

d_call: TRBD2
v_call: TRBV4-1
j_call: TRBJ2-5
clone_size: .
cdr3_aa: CASSRWGLPQETQYF
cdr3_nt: TGCGCCAGCAGCAGATGGGGACTACCCCAAGAGACCCAGTACTTC

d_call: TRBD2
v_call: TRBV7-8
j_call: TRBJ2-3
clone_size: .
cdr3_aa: CASSSLGGVDTQYF
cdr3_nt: TGTGCCAGCAGCTCGCTGGGGGGGGTAGATACGCAGTATTTT

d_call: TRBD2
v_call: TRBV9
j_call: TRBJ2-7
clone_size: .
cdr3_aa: CASSLAGGPDEQYF
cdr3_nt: TGTGCCAGCAGCTTAGCGGGGGGGCCGGACGAGCAGTACTTC

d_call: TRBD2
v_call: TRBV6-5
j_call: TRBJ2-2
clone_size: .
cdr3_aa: CASRQPGGRTGELFF
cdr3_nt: TGTGCCAGCAGGCAGCCGGGGGGACGCACCGGGGAGCTGTTTTTT

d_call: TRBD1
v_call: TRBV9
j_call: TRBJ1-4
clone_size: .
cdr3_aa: CASSVATGENEKLFF
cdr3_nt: TGTGCCAGCAGCGTCGCGACAGGGGAGAATGAAAAACTGTTTTTT

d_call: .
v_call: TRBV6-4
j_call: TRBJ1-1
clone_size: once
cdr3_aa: CASRATMNTEAFF
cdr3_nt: TGTGCCAGCAGAGCGACCATGAACACTGAAGCTTTCTTT

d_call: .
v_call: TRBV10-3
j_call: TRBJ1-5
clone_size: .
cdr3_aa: CAISERSFQVPSNQPQHF
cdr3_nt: TGTGCCATCAGTGAAAGATCATTCCAGGTCCCAAGCAATCAGCCCCAGCATTTT

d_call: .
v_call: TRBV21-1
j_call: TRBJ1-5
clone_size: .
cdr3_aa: CASSLGRTGDDSNQPQHF
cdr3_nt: TGTGCCAGCAGCTTGGGACGGACAGGGGATGATAGCAATCAGCCCCAGCATTTT

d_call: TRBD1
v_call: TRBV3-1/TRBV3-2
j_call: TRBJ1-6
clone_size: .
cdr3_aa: CASTLRDSNSPLHF
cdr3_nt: TGTGCCAGCACCCTCCGGGACAGCAATTCACCCCTCCACTTT

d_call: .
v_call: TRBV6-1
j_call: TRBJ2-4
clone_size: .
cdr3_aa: CASSESQSQNIQYF
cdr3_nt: TGTGCCAGCAGTGAATCTCAGTCCCAAAACATTCAGTACTTC

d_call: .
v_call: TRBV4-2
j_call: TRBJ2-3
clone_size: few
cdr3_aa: CASSQLKRDTDTQYF
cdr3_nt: TGTGCCAGCAGCCAGTTAAAACGGGACACAGATACGCAGTATTTT

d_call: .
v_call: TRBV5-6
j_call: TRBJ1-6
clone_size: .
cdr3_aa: CASSLDLGAGANSPLHF
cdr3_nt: TGTGCCAGCAGCTTGGATCTGGGGGCCGGGGCAAATTCACCCCTCCACTTT

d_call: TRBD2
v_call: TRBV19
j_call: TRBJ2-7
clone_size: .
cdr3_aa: CASSRLSSGGSSYEQYF
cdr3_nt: TGTGCCAGTAGTAGATTATCGAGCGGGGGTAGCTCCTACGAGCAGTACTTC

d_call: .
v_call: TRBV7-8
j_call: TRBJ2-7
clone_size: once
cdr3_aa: CASSHYLGVAGDTYEQYF
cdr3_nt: TGTGCCAGCAGCCACTACTTAGGCGTGGCGGGGGACACCTACGAGCAGTACTTC